Below, 18 T cell receptor beta chains from the same sample are listed, as sequenced in a study of T cell responses to AZD1222 COVID-19 vaccine. Measured with immunoSEQ multiplex PCR; TCRdb has only the in-frame clones, and not every one. This sample has 75,000 to 100,000 clones, with 70% to 90% found just once. The sample here was peripheral blood, taken on day 0 of AZD1222 vaccination. These receptors originate from an adult in good health.

The J gene is TRBJ1-5, the V gene TRBV28; D is uncertain. The germline V and J ends were trimmed by 8 bases and 12 bases, with 20 bases remaining between them. CDR3 size: 13 residues. Germline-derived CDR1 and CDR2 are MDHEN and SYDVKM. Here the CDR3 reads CASGYPVPGHQHF. The CDR3 nucleotides read TGTGCCAGCGGATATCCCGTCCCGGGCCACCAGCATTTT.

The chain has TRBV27 and TRBJ2-7; the D call may be TRBD1 or TRBD2 (6 bases each). The germline CDR1 and CDR2 sequences are MNHEY and SMNVEV (reference sequence). V was clipped by 2 bases and J by 0 bases, with 11 bases between them. CDR3 size: 15 residues. The CDR3 bases are TGTGCCAGCAGTTTAGTGGGGGGCCCCTCCTACGAGCAGTACTTC. Protein sequence: CASSLVGGPSYEQYF.

This clone showed up just once. The J gene is TRBJ2-5, the V gene TRBV4-1, with D perhaps given as TRBD1 or TRBD2 (7 bases each). This CDR3 comprises 15 residues. V gave up 4 bases and J gave up 6 bases, with 18 bases separating them. CDR1 and CDR2 (germline): MGHRA, YSYEKL. CDR3 DNA: TGCGCCAGCAGCCCGCTGGGAGGGGGCCTAAAGACCCAGTACTTC. Its translation is CASSPLGGGLKTQYF.

In this sample, this clone turned up once. This chain connects TRBV6-2 or TRBV6-3 to TRBJ1-1; D is unclear. The CDR3 sequence is 13 residues long. From germline, CDR1 is MNHEY and CDR2 SVGEGT. Between the trimmed V and J ends, which lost 4 bases and 7 bases, there was a span of 13 bases. CDR3 DNA: TGTGCCAGCAGTTTCCTCCGCCACATTGAAGCTTTCTTT. Amino acid sequence: CASSFLRHIEAFF.

The chain employs TRBV11-2 and TRBJ1-6; D uncertain. This CDR3 has 16 residues. Per the germline V gene, CDR1 is SGHAT and CDR2 is FQNNGV. V was clipped by 2 bases and J by 0 bases, with 8 bases between them. The CDR3 bases are TGTGCCAGCAGCTTAAGTCTGAGCTCCTATAATTCACCCCTCCACTTT. Translated: CASSLSLSSYNSPLHF.

This clone was seen just once. This sequence joins TRBV30 and TRBJ1-1; 9 nucleotides line up with TRBD1. Germline CDR1 is GTSNPN and CDR2 is SVGIG (reference sequence). The CDR3 has 12 amino acids. V was pared by 5 bases and J by 6 bases, with 4 bases of the junction left unmatched. The CDR3 sequence: CAWEQGAAEAFF. The CDR3 DNA reads as TGTGCCTGGGAACAGGGGGCTGCTGAAGCTTTCTTT.

The chain couples TRBV18 to TRBJ2-5; D unresolved. This CDR3 comprises 13 residues. CDR1 is KGHSH, CDR2 LQKENI, per germline. Trimming left V 3 bases short and J 1 base short, with 6 bases between. DNA for the CDR3: TGTGCCAGCTCACCCGGTCGCCAAGAGACCCAGTACTTC. It codes for CASSPGRQETQYF.

The chain employs TRBV19 and TRBJ2-2; 10 nucleotides align to TRBD2. Trimming removed 3 bases from V and 5 bases from J; junction bases left unmatched: 12. This CDR3 comprises 18 residues. Germline lookup yields CDR1 LNHDA and CDR2 SQIVND (reference sequence). CDR3: CASSILKRGGPGTGELFF. The CDR3 coding sequence is TGTGCCAGTAGTATTTTAAAGCGGGGGGGCCCGGGGACCGGGGAGCTGTTTTTT.

The chain combines TRBV3-1 (or the pseudogene TRBV3-2) with TRBJ1-1; 7 nucleotides line up with TRBD1. The trim removed 4 bases at V and 7 bases at J, leaving 9 bases unmatched. The CDR3 is 14 residues long. From germline, CDR1 is LGHDT and CDR2 YNNKEL (reference sequence). The CDR3 sequence: CASSPRQGGGEAFF. CDR3 nucleotide sequence: TGTGCCAGCAGCCCGAGACAGGGTGGGGGTGAAGCTTTCTTT.

The chain uses TRBV11-2 and TRBJ2-3, with D perhaps matching TRBD1 (6 bases). Trimming took 2 bases from V and 0 from J, leaving 12 bases between them. The CDR3 contains 16 residues. Germline CDR1 reads SGHAT; CDR2 reads FQNNGV. This chain's CDR3 is CASSLTGGPSTDTQYF. CDR3 DNA: TGTGCCAGCAGCTTAACTGGGGGCCCCAGCACAGATACGCAGTATTTT.

The V and J genes are TRBV7-8 and TRBJ2-4, with D perhaps TRBD2 (6 bases). Trimming shortened V by 5 bases and J by 10 bases, and 18 bases separated the two germline ends. The V gene's germline CDR1 is SGHVS and CDR2 FQNEAQ. This CDR3 comprises 14 residues. The CDR3 DNA follows: TGTGCCAGCAGCCCCTCCCGTCTAGCGTCTATTCAGTACTTC. Its protein product is CASSPSRLASIQYF.

In DNA, the CDR3 is TGTGCCAGCAGTTCCCAGGGACTAGCGGAAAGCACCGGGGAGCTGTTTTTT. It encodes CASSSQGLAESTGELFF. The rearrangement joins TRBV28 to TRBJ2-2; 11 bases line up with TRBD2. This CDR3 contains 17 residues. V shed 4 bases and J 4 bases; nucleotides not matched to a gene: 8. Germline values: CDR1 MDHEN, CDR2 SYDVKM.

The chain employs TRBV27 and TRBJ2-1; D is perhaps TRBD1 (6 bases). Germline V gene sequence: CDR1 MNHEY, CDR2 SMNVEV (reference sequence). With 3 bases removed from V and 7 bases from J, the gap between germline ends came to 10 bases. CDR3 length equals 13 residues. The CDR3, as DNA: TGTGCCAGCAGTTTGGGGGCAAGGAATGAGCAGTTCTTC. It yields the protein CASSLGARNEQFF.

V is TRBV4-3 and J is TRBJ2-3; no reliable D call. V lost 0 bases to trimming and J lost 7 bases, with 5 bases between them. The CDR3 loop spans 12 amino acids. CDR1 is LGHNA, CDR2 YSLEER, per germline. The CDR3 reads CASSQDRNTQYF. The CDR3 nucleotides read TGCGCCAGCAGCCAAGATAGGAATACGCAGTATTTT.

This clone appeared a few times. The gene calls are TRBV28 and TRBJ1-2; D perhaps matches TRBD1 (6 bases). The CDR3 is made up of 13 amino acids. Between the trimmed V and J ends, which lost 5 bases and 8 bases, there was a span of 15 bases. Germline assignment: CDR1 MDHEN and CDR2 SYDVKM. CDR3 amino acids: CASSRTQGRGYTF. The CDR3 DNA reads as TGTGCCAGCAGTAGGACACAGGGTCGGGGCTACACCTTC.

CDR3 loop: CASSNLSGGRIQYF. The CDR3, as DNA: TGTGCCAGCAGCAATCTGTCCGGGGGCCGCATTCAGTACTTC. V and J are TRBV6-2 or TRBV6-3 and TRBJ2-4; D may match TRBD1 or TRBD2 (6 bases each). V lost 6 bases and J lost 9, with 18 bases in between. Germline CDR1 reads MNHEY; CDR2 reads SVGEGT. There are 14 residues in the CDR3.

This clone showed up just once. This chain joins TRBV6-2 or TRBV6-3 and TRBJ1-2; the D is unclear. V shed 5 bases and J shed 0 bases, with 16 bases lying between them. There are 16 residues in the CDR3. Germline loops: CDR1 MNHEY, CDR2 SVGEGT. CDR3 bases: TGTGCCAGCAGTCGCCCTCGGACGGAAGCTAACTATGGCTACACCTTC. Translation: CASSRPRTEANYGYTF.

The chain uses TRBV4-1 and TRBJ2-3, with D perhaps being TRBD1 or TRBD2 (5 bases each). The CDR3 spans 15 residues. Trimming pared 1 base from V and 5 bases from J, leaving 13 bases between. Germline lookup yields CDR1 MGHRA and CDR2 YSYEKL. This CDR3 reads CASSQVVGVGDTQYF. DNA for the CDR3: TGCGCCAGCAGCCAAGTGGTGGGGGTGGGAGATACGCAGTATTTT.